The present T cell receptor beta chain was sequenced within a study of T cells expressing NK-cell markers. Findings and limits, study-wide: The study did not resolve the HCMV specificity of expanded NKG2C+ T cell clones.

As regards this clonotype: Its cognate antigen is unknown.

TCRdb reanalyzed the 5' RACE reads and collapses them to one entry per CDR3 protein, without DNA. The table lists 550,000 to 600,000 distinct CDR3 sequences. The clonotype was recovered from a man in his late teens or twenties in good health. Sequencing used blood T cells: a sorted CD56 or NKG2C T cell subset, CD4+ or CD8+ T cells, or bulk PBMC T cells (not recorded which).

Here the CDR3 reads CASSIRAGGLGPFF. The chain uses TRBV28 and TRBJ1-1. Germline V gives CDR1 MDHEN, CDR2 SYDVKM. The length of the CDR3 is 14 residues.